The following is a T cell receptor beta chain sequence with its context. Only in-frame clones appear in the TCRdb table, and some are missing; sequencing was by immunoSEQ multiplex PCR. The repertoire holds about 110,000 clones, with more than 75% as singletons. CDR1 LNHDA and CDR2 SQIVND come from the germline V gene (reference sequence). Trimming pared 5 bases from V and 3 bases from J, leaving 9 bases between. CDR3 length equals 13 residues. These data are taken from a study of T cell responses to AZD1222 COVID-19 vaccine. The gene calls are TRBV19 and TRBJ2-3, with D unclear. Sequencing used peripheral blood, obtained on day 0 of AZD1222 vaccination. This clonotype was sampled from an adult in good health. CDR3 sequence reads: CASSYTVTDTQYF. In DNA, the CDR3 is TGTGCCAGTAGTTATACGGTTACAGATACGCAGTATTTT.